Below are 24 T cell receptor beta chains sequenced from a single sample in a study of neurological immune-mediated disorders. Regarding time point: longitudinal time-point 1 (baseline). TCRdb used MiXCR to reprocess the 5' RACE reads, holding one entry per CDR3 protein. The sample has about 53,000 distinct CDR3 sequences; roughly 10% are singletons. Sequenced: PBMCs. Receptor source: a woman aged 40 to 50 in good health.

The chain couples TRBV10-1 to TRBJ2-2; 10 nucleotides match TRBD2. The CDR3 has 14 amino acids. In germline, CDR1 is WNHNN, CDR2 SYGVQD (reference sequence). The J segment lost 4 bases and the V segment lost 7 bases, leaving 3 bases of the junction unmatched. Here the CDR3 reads CASKASGSTGELFF. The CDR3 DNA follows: TGCGCCAGCAAGGCTAGCGGGAGCACCGGGGAGCTGTTTTTT.

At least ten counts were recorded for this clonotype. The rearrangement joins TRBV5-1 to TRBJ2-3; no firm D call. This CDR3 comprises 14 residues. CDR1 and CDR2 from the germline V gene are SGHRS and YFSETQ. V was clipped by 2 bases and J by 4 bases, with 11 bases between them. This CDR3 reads CASSFISIPDTQYF. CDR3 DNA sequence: TGCGCCAGCAGCTTTATCTCGATTCCAGATACGCAGTATTTT.

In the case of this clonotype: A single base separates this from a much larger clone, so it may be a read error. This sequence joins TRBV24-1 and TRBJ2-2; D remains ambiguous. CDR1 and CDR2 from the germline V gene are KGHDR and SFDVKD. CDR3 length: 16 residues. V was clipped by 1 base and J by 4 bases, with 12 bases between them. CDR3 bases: TGTGCCACCAGTGATTTCGTCCTGGGTTCCACCGGGGAGCTGTTTTTT. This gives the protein CATSDFVLGSTGELFF.

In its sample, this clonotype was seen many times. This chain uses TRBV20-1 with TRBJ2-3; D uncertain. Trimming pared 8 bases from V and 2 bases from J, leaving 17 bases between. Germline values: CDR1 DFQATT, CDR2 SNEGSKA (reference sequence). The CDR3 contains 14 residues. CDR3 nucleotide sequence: TGCAGTTGCGGAGACAACTTATTCACAGATACGCAGTATTTT. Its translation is CSCGDNLFTDTQYF.

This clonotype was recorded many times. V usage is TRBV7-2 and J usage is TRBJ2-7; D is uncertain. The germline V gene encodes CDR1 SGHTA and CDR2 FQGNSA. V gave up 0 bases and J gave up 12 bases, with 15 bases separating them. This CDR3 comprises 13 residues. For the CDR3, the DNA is TGTGCCAGCAGCTTAGCCCCCGACACCTACGGGTACTTC. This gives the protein CASSLAPDTYGYF. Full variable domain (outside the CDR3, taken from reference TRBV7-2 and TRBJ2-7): GAGVSQSPSNKVTEKGKDVELRCDPISGHTALYWYRQSLGQGLEFLIYFQGNSAPDKSGLPSDRFSAERTGGSVSTLTIQRTQQEDSAVYLCASSLAPDTYGYFGPGTRLTVT.

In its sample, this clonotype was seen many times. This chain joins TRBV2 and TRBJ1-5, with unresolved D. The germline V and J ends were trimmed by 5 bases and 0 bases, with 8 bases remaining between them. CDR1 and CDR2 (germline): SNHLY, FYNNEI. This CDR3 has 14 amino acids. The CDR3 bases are TGTGCCAGCAGTTCAGAAAATAGCAATCAGCCCCAGCATTTT. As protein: CASSSENSNQPQHF.

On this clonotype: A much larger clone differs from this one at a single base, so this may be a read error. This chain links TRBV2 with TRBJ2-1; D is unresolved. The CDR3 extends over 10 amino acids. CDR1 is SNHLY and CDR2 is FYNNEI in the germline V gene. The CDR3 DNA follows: TGTACCAGCACCTACAATGAGCAGTTCTTC. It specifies CTSTYNEQFF.

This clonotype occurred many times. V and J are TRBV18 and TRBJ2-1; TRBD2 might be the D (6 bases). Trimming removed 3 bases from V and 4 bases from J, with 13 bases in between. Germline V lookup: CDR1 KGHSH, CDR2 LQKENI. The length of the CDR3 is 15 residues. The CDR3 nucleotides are TGTGCCAGCTCACCGACTACCCGGGGGTACAATGAGCAGTTCTTC. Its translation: CASSPTTRGYNEQFF.

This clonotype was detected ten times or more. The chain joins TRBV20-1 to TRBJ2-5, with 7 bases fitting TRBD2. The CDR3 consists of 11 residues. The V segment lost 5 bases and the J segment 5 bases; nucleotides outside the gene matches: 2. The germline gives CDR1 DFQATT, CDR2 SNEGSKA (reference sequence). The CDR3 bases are TGCAGTGCTTGGGAGGGGGAGACCCAGTACTTC. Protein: CSAWEGETQYF.

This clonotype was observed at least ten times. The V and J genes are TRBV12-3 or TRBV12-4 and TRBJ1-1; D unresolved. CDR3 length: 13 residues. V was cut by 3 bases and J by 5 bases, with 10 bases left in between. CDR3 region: CASSFIPATEAFF. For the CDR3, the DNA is TGTGCCAGCAGTTTTATACCGGCAACTGAAGCTTTCTTT.

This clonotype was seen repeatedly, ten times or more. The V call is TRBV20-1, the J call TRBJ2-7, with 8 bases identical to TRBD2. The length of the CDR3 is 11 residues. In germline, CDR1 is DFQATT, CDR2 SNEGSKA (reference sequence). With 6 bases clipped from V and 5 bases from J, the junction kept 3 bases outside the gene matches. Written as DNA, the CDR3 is TGCAGTGCCCAGACTAGCGACGAGCAGTACTTC. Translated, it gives CSAQTSDEQYF.

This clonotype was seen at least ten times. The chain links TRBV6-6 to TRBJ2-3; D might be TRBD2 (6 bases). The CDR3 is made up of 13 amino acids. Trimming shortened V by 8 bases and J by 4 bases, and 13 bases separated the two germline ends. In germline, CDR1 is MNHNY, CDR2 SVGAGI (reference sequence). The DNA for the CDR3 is TGTGCCAGCTTCGGGGAGGCCCCAGATACGCAGTATTTT. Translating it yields CASFGEAPDTQYF.

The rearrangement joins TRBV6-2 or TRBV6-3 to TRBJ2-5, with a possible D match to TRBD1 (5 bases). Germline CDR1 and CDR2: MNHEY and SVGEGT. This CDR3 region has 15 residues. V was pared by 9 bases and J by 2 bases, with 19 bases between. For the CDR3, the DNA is TGTGCCAGAGGTTACCCCCAGGGTGGACAAGAGACCCAGTACTTC. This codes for CARGYPQGGQETQYF.

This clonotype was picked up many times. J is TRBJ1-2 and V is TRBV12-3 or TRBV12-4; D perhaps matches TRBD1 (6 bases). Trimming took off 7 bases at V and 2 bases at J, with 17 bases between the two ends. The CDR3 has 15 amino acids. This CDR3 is CASTTQGGGNYGYTF. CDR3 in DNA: TGTGCCAGCACCACACAGGGCGGTGGGAACTATGGCTACACCTTC.

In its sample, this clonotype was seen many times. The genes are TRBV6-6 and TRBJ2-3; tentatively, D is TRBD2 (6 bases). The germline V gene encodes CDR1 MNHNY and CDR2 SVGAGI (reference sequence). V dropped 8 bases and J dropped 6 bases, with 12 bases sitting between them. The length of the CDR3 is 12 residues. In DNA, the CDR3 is TGTGCCAGCGGGCGGGAAGATGATACGCAGTATTTT. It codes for CASGREDDTQYF.

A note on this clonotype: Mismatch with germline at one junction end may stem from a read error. CDR3 loop: CASGTGQSYEQHF. The CDR3 DNA sequence: TGCGCCAGCGGGACAGGGCAATCCTACGAGCAGCACTTC. The chain joins TRBV5-1 to TRBJ2-7; 9 bases line up with TRBD1. This CDR3 region has 13 residues. Germline assignment: CDR1 SGHRS and CDR2 YFSETQ.

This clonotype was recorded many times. The CDR3 region is CASRTGTGGHYEQYF. The CDR3, as DNA: TGTGCCAGCAGGACCGGGACAGGGGGCCACTACGAGCAGTACTTC. The rearrangement uses TRBV2 and TRBJ2-7, with 12 positions matching TRBD1. J lost 3 bases, V lost 6 bases, and 6 bases had no gene match. The CDR3 is made up of 15 amino acids. CDR1 and CDR2 from the germline V gene are SNHLY and FYNNEI.

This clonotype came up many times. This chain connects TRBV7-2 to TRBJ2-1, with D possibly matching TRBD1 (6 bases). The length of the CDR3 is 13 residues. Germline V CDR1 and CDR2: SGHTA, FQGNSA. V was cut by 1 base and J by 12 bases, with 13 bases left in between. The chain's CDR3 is CASSLGQGRGQFF. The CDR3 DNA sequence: TGTGCCAGCAGCTTAGGTCAGGGCAGGGGGCAGTTCTTC. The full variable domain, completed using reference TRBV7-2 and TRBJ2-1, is GAGVSQSPSNKVTEKGKDVELRCDPISGHTALYWYRQSLGQGLEFLIYFQGNSAPDKSGLPSDRFSAERTGGSVSTLTIQRTQQEDSAVYLCASSLGQGRGQFFGPGTRLTVL.

DNA for the CDR3: TGTGCCAGCAGTTACGTGGGAGCCCGGACGAACACCGGGGAGCTGTTTTTT. Translating it yields CASSYVGARTNTGELFF. V gene TRBV6-6 combines with J gene TRBJ2-2, with D tentatively TRBD2 (5 bases). Deletions cut 2 bases from V and 0 bases from J, with 13 bases between. Germline assignment: CDR1 MNHNY and CDR2 SVGAGI (reference sequence). The CDR3 contains 17 residues.

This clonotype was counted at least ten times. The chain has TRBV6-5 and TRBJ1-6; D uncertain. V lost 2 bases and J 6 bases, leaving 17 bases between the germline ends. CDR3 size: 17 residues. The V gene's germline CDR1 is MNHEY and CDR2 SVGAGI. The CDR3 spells CASSYGSGFGFNSPLHF. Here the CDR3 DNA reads TGTGCCAGCAGTTACGGTTCAGGTTTCGGGTTTAATTCACCCCTCCACTTT.

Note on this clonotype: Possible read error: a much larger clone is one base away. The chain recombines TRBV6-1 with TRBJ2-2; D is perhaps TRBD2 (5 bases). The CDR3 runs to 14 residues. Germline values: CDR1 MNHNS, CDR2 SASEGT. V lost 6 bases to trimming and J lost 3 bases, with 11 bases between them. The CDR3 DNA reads TGTGCCAGCAGCTCCGAGGGTGACACCGGGGAGCTGTTTTTT. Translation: CASSSEGDTGELFF.

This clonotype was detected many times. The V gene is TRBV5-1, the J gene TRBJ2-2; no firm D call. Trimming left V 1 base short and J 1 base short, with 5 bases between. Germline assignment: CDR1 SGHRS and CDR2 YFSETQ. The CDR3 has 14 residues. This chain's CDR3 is CASSLLENTGELFF. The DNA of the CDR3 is TGCGCCAGCAGCTTGCTCGAGAACACCGGGGAGCTGTTTTTT. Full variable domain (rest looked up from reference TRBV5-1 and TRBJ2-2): KAGVTQTPRYLIKTRGQQVTLSCSPISGHRSVSWYQQTPGQGLQFLFEYFSETQRNKGNFPGRFSGRQFSNSRSEMNVSTLELGDSALYLCASSLLENTGELFFGEGSRLTVL.

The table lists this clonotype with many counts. CDR3 in DNA: TGTGCCATCAGTGAAAGGGTCAATCAGCCCCAGCATTTT. This translates into CAISERVNQPQHF. The chain has TRBV10-3 and TRBJ1-5; the D is unclear. Germline CDR1 and CDR2: ENHRY and SYGVKD. This CDR3 has 13 residues. V was cut by 3 bases and J by 3 bases, with 6 bases left in between.

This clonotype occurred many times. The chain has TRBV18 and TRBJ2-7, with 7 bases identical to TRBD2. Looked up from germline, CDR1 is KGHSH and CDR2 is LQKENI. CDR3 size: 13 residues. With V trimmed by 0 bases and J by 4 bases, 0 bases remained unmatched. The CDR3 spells CASSPPGGYEQYF. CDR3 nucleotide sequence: TGTGCCAGCTCACCACCGGGGGGGTACGAGCAGTACTTC.